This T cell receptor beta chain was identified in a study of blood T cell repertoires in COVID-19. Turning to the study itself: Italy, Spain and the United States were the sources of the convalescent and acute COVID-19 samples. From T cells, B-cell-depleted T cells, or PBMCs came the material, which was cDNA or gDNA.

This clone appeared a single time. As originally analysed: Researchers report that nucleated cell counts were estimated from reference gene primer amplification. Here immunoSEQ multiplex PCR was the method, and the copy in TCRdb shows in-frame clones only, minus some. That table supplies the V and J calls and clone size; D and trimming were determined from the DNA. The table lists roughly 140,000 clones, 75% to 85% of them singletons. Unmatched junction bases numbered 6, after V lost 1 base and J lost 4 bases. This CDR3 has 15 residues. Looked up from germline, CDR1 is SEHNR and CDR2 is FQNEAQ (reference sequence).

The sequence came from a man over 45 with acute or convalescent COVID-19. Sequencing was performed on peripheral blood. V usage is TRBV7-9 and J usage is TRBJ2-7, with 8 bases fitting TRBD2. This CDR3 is CASSLVREVSYEQYF. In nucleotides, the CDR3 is TGTGCCAGCAGCTTAGTGCGGGAGGTGTCGTACGAGCAGTACTTC.